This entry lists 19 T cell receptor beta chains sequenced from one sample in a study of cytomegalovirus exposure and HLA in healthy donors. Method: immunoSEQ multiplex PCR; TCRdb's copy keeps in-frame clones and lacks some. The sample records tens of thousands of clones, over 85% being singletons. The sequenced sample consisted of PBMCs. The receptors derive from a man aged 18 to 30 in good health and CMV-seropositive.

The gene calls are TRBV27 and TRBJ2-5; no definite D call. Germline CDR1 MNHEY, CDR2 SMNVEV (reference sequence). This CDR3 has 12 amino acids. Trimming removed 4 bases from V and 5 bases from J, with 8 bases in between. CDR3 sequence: CASSSLGETQYF. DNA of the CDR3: TGTGCCAGCAGTTCACTCGGGGAGACCCAGTACTTC.

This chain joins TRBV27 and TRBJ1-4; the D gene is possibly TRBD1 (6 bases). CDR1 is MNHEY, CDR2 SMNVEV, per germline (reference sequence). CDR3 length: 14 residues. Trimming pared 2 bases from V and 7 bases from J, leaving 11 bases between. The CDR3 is CASSLHRVFEKLFF. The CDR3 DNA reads TGTGCCAGCAGTTTACACAGGGTTTTTGAAAAACTGTTTTTT.

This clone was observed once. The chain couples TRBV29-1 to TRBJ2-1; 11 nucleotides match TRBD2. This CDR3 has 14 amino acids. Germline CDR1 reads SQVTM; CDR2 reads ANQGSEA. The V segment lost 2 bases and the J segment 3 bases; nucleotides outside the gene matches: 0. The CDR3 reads CSVETSGSYNEQFF. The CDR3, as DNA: TGCAGCGTTGAAACTAGCGGGAGCTACAATGAGCAGTTCTTC.

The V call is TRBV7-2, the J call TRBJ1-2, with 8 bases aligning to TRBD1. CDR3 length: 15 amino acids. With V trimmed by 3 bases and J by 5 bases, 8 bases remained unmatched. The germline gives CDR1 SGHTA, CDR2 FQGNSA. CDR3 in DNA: TGTGCCAGCAGCTTGGGGACAGGTGAGCTTTATGGCTACACCTTC. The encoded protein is CASSLGTGELYGYTF.

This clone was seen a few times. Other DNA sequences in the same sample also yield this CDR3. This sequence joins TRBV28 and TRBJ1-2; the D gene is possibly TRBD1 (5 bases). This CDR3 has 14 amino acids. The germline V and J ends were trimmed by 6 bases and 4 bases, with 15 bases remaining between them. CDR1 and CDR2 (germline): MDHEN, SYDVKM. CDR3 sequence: CASSLVGGGYGYTF. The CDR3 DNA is TGTGCCAGCAGCCTCGTGGGGGGTGGCTATGGCTACACCTTC.

In nucleotides, the CDR3 is TGTGCCAGCGCTAGCGGGCCTTTCTCCTACAATGAGCAGTTCTTC. This translates into CASASGPFSYNEQFF. The J gene is TRBJ2-1, the V gene TRBV2; the match to TRBD2 covers 8 bases. This CDR3 comprises 15 residues. Germline trimming cut 8 bases from V and 0 bases from J; bases unmatched to any gene: 6. The germline V gene has CDR1 SNHLY and CDR2 FYNNEI.

The CDR3 here is CASSPGQNSGNTIYF. The CDR3 coding sequence is TGTGCCAGCTCGCCAGGACAGAACTCTGGAAACACCATATATTTT. The V call is TRBV18, the J call TRBJ1-3, with a tentative D call TRBD1 (6 bases). The CDR3 runs 15 residues. CDR1 KGHSH and CDR2 LQKENI come from the germline V gene. The V and J ends lost 6 bases and 0 bases respectively, with 12 bases between them.

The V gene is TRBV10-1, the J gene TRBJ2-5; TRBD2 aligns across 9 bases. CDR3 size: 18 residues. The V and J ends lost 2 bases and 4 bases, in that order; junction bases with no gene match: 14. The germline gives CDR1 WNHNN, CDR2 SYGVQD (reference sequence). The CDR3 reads CASSEDLPGTSNLETQYF. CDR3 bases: TGCGCCAGCAGTGAGGACCTCCCCGGGACTAGCAACTTAGAGACCCAGTACTTC.

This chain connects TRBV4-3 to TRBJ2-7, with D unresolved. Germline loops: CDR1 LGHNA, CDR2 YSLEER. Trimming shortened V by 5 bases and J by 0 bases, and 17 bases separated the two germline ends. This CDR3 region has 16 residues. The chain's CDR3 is CASSSSSTGGSYEQYF. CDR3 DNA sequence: TGCGCCAGCAGCAGTTCGTCGACGGGTGGCTCCTACGAGCAGTACTTC.

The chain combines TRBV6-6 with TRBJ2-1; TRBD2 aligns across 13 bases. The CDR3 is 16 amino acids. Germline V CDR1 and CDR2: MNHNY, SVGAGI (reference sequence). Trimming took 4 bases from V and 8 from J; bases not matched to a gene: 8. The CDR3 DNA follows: TGTGCCAGCAGTTCGCGGGGACTAGCGGGAAGTGATGAGCAGTTCTTC. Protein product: CASSSRGLAGSDEQFF.

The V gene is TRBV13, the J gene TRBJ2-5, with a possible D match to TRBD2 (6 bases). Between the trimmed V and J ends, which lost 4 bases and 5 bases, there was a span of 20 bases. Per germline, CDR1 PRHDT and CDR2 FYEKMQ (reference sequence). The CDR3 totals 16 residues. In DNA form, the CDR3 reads TGTGCCAGCAGCTCCAACCCGGGACTCCCTGGGGAGACCCAGTACTTC. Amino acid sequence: CASSSNPGLPGETQYF.

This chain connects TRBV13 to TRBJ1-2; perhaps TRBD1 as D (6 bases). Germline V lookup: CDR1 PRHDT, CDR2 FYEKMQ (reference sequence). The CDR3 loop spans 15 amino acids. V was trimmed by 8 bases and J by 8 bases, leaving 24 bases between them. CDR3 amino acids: CASAALGLGGGGYTF. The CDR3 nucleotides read TGTGCCAGCGCCGCTTTGGGGTTAGGGGGGGGCGGCTACACCTTC.

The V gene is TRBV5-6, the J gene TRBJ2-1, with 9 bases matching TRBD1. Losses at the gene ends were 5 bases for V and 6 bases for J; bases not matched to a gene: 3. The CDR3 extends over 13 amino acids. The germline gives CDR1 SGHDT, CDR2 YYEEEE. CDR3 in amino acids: CASSTGGPNEQFF. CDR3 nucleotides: TGTGCCAGCAGTACAGGGGGCCCCAATGAGCAGTTCTTC.

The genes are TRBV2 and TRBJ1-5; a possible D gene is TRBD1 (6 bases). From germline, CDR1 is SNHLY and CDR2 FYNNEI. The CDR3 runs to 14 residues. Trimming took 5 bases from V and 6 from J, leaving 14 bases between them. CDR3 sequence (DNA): TGTGCCAGCAGTTTCCCTCAGGGGACTCAGCCCCAGCATTTT. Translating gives CASSFPQGTQPQHF.

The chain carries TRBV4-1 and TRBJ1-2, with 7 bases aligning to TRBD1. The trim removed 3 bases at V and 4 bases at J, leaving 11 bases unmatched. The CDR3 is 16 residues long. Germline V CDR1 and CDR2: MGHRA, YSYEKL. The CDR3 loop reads CASSQPRRGQRYGYTF. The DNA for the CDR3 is TGCGCCAGCAGCCAGCCTCGGCGGGGACAGCGCTATGGCTACACCTTC.

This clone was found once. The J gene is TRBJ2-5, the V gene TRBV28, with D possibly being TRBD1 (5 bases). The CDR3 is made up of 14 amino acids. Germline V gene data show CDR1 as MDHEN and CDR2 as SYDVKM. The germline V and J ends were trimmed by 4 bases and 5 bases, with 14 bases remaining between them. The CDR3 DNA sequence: TGTGCCAGCAGTTCGACAGACCGACGGGAGACCCAGTACTTC. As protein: CASSSTDRRETQYF.

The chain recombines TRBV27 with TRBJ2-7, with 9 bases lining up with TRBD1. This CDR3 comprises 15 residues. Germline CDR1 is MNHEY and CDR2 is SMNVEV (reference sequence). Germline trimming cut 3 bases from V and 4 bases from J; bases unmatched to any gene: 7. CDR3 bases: TGTGCCAGCAGTTTCATGGCGGGACAGGGATACGAGCAGTACTTC. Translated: CASSFMAGQGYEQYF.

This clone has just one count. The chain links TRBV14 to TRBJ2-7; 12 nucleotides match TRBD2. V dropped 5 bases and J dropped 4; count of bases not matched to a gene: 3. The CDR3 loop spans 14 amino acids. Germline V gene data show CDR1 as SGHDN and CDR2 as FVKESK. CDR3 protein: CASSAGLAGYEQYF. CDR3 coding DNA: TGTGCCAGCAGCGCGGGACTAGCGGGTTACGAGCAGTACTTC.

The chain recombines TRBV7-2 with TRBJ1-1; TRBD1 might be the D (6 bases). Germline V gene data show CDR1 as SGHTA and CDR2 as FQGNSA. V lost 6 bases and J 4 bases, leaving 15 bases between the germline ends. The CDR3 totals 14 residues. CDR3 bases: TGTGCCAGCAGTTCGTCACAGGGATTCACTGAAGCTTTCTTT. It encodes CASSSSQGFTEAFF.